These T cell receptor beta chains were read from a single sample in a study of blood T cell repertoires in COVID-19. The method was immunoSEQ multiplex PCR; TCRdb's version includes in-frame clones alone and lacks a portion of them. The sample holds about 220,000 clones, around 82% seen once. Material for sequencing was peripheral blood. The source is a woman between 65 and 79 years old with acute or convalescent COVID-19. Both conserved end residues are part of each CDR3. Fields, in order: V gene, clone size, J gene, D gene, CDR3 protein, CDR3 DNA. The D gene is left open where the match is weak. Expanded clones are given a class, and other clones once, few, many or no size at all.

V gene: TRBV6-2/TRBV6-3; clone size: -; J gene: TRBJ2-2; D gene: -; CDR3 protein: CASSWMTVPGELFF; CDR3 DNA: TGTGCCAGCAGTTGGATGACAGTACCCGGGGAGCTGTTTTTT
V gene: TRBV24-1; clone size: -; J gene: TRBJ2-1; D gene: TRBD2; CDR3 protein: CATSDRPAGGSYNEQFF; CDR3 DNA: TGTGCCACCAGTGATCGACCAGCGGGGGGATCCTACAATGAGCAGTTCTTC
V gene: TRBV21-1; clone size: few; J gene: TRBJ1-5; D gene: -; CDR3 protein: CASSKEAGDSNQPQHF; CDR3 DNA: TGTGCCAGCAGCAAAGAAGCCGGAGATAGCAATCAGCCCCAGCATTTT
V gene: TRBV9; clone size: -; J gene: TRBJ2-7; D gene: -; CDR3 protein: CASSAVGGDHEQYF; CDR3 DNA: TGTGCCAGCAGCGCAGTAGGGGGGGACCACGAGCAGTACTTC
V gene: TRBV19; clone size: many; J gene: TRBJ2-3; D gene: -; CDR3 protein: CASSIITEIPPTDTQYF; CDR3 DNA: TGTGCCAGTAGTATAATCACAGAAATCCCCCCCACAGATACGCAGTATTTT
V gene: TRBV23-1; clone size: many; J gene: TRBJ2-3; D gene: -; CDR3 protein: CASSQSDRTSTDTQYF; CDR3 DNA: TGCGCCAGCAGTCAATCGGACAGAACTAGCACAGATACGCAGTATTTT
V gene: TRBV2; clone size: -; J gene: TRBJ1-2; D gene: TRBD1; CDR3 protein: CASSEGTGYQGYTF; CDR3 DNA: TGTGCCAGCAGTGAAGGGACAGGGTACCAGGGCTACACCTTC
V gene: TRBV3-1/TRBV3-2; clone size: -; J gene: TRBJ1-2; D gene: TRBD1; CDR3 protein: CASSQGDSFNYGYTF; CDR3 DNA: TGTGCCAGCAGCCAAGGGGACAGCTTTAACTATGGCTACACCTTC
V gene: TRBV5-6; clone size: once; J gene: TRBJ1-1; D gene: -; CDR3 protein: CASSPGDGHTEAFF; CDR3 DNA: TGTGCCAGCAGCCCAGGGGACGGACACACTGAAGCTTTCTTT
V gene: TRBV3-1/TRBV3-2; clone size: -; J gene: TRBJ1-1; D gene: -; CDR3 protein: CASSPVRGPNTEAFF; CDR3 DNA: TGTGCCAGCAGCCCAGTAAGGGGCCCGAACACTGAAGCTTTCTTT
V gene: TRBV19; clone size: once; J gene: TRBJ2-3; D gene: -; CDR3 protein: CASSPGSDTQYF; CDR3 DNA: TGTGCCAGTAGTCCAGGGTCAGATACGCAGTATTTT
V gene: TRBV27; clone size: -; J gene: TRBJ2-5; D gene: TRBD2; CDR3 protein: CASRKTPSGGRETQYF; CDR3 DNA: TGTGCCAGCAGAAAGACGCCGTCGGGGGGTAGGGAGACCCAGTACTTC
V gene: TRBV24-1; clone size: -; J gene: TRBJ2-1; D gene: TRBD1; CDR3 protein: CATSEVTGRDEQFF; CDR3 DNA: TGTGCCACCAGTGAGGTGACAGGGAGAGATGAGCAGTTCTTC
V gene: TRBV7-2; clone size: -; J gene: TRBJ2-5; D gene: TRBD2; CDR3 protein: CASSPRDYGGTQYF; CDR3 DNA: TGTGCCAGCAGCCCCAGGGACTATGGTGGGACCCAGTACTTC
V gene: TRBV7-6; clone size: -; J gene: TRBJ1-1; D gene: -; CDR3 protein: CASSLSEGNTEAFF; CDR3 DNA: TGTGCCAGCAGCTTATCGGAGGGAAACACTGAAGCTTTCTTT
V gene: TRBV4-1; clone size: once; J gene: TRBJ2-2; D gene: -; CDR3 protein: CASSQSRGPSARNTGELFF; CDR3 DNA: TGCGCCAGCAGCCAATCCCGAGGGCCATCAGCACGAAACACCGGGGAGCTGTTTTTT
V gene: TRBV6-1; clone size: -; J gene: TRBJ1-2; D gene: -; CDR3 protein: CASSEDRVGGYTF; CDR3 DNA: TGTGCCAGCAGTGAAGACAGGGTGGGTGGCTACACCTTC
V gene: TRBV19; clone size: -; J gene: TRBJ2-5; D gene: TRBD1; CDR3 protein: CASSTPGQALVETQYF; CDR3 DNA: TGTGCCAGTAGTACCCCCGGACAGGCGTTGGTGGAGACCCAGTACTTC
V gene: TRBV4-3; clone size: -; J gene: TRBJ2-2; D gene: -; CDR3 protein: CASSQGLGSNTGELFF; CDR3 DNA: TGCGCCAGCAGCCAAGGGCTAGGTTCGAACACCGGGGAGCTGTTTTTT
V gene: TRBV24-1; clone size: -; J gene: TRBJ2-3; D gene: -; CDR3 protein: CATSDPTGQFTDTQYF; CDR3 DNA: TGTGCCACCAGTGACCCCACAGGACAGTTCACAGATACGCAGTATTTT
V gene: TRBV7-2; clone size: -; J gene: TRBJ2-1; D gene: TRBD1; CDR3 protein: CASSADRGSYNEQFF; CDR3 DNA: TGTGCCAGCAGCGCAGACAGGGGTTCCTACAATGAGCAGTTCTTC
V gene: TRBV10-3; clone size: -; J gene: TRBJ2-7; D gene: TRBD2; CDR3 protein: CATAPGGAYEQYF; CDR3 DNA: TGTGCCACGGCCCCGGGGGGGGCTTACGAGCAGTACTTC
V gene: TRBV11-2; clone size: -; J gene: TRBJ2-3; D gene: TRBD2; CDR3 protein: CASSLASGGYTQYF; CDR3 DNA: TGTGCCAGCAGCTTGGCTAGCGGGGGATATACGCAGTATTTT
V gene: TRBV5-1; clone size: -; J gene: TRBJ1-5; D gene: -; CDR3 protein: CASSFDSDQPQHF; CDR3 DNA: TGCGCCAGCAGCTTTGACAGTGACCAGCCCCAGCATTTT
V gene: TRBV7-2; clone size: few; J gene: TRBJ2-5; D gene: -; CDR3 protein: CASSRELQETQYF; CDR3 DNA: TGTGCCAGCAGCCGTGAGTTGCAAGAGACCCAGTACTTC
V gene: TRBV18; clone size: -; J gene: TRBJ2-1; D gene: TRBD2; CDR3 protein: CASSPVTSGGTRSSYNEQFF; CDR3 DNA: TGTGCCAGCTCACCCGTGACTAGCGGGGGGACTAGGAGCTCCTACAATGAGCAGTTCTTC
V gene: TRBV6-4; clone size: -; J gene: TRBJ1-5; D gene: -; CDR3 protein: CASSDQPGVGQPQHF; CDR3 DNA: TGTGCCAGCAGTGACCAACCAGGGGTGGGACAGCCCCAGCATTTT
V gene: TRBV9; clone size: -; J gene: TRBJ2-3; D gene: -; CDR3 protein: CASSVDTGGRPDTQYF; CDR3 DNA: TGTGCCAGCAGCGTAGATACGGGCGGGCGACCAGATACGCAGTATTTT
V gene: TRBV7-8; clone size: -; J gene: TRBJ1-2; D gene: -; CDR3 protein: CASSLDTSWHTF; CDR3 DNA: TGTGCCAGCAGCCTGGACACTTCATGGCACACCTTC
V gene: TRBV6-2/TRBV6-3; clone size: -; J gene: TRBJ1-4; D gene: TRBD1; CDR3 protein: CASSYGPWDREYRTTNEKLFF; CDR3 DNA: TGTGCCAGCAGTTACGGCCCTTGGGACAGGGAATATAGGACAACTAATGAAAAACTGTTTTTT
V gene: TRBV5-1; clone size: -; J gene: TRBJ2-1; D gene: TRBD2; CDR3 protein: CASSSSGGAVYNEQFF; CDR3 DNA: TGCGCCAGCAGCTCCAGCGGGGGGGCAGTATACAATGAGCAGTTCTTC
V gene: TRBV11-3; clone size: -; J gene: TRBJ2-3; D gene: -; CDR3 protein: CASSLGGGGDTQYF; CDR3 DNA: TGTGCCAGCAGCTTAGGTGGGGGCGGAGATACGCAGTATTTT
V gene: TRBV25-1; clone size: -; J gene: TRBJ2-1; D gene: -; CDR3 protein: CASSRIQGIRYNEQFF; CDR3 DNA: TGTGCCAGCAGCCGTATACAGGGCATCCGATACAATGAGCAGTTCTTC
V gene: TRBV11-2; clone size: -; J gene: TRBJ2-3; D gene: TRBD2; CDR3 protein: CASSFAGVGSLDTQYF; CDR3 DNA: TGTGCCAGCAGCTTCGCGGGGGTGGGAAGTCTAGATACGCAGTATTTT
V gene: TRBV19; clone size: -; J gene: TRBJ2-5; D gene: TRBD2; CDR3 protein: CASSPTVGLAGEETQYF; CDR3 DNA: TGTGCCAGTAGTCCCACAGTGGGGCTAGCGGGGGAAGAGACCCAGTACTTC
V gene: TRBV6-5; clone size: -; J gene: TRBJ2-5; D gene: TRBD2; CDR3 protein: CASRGGAGARGTQYF; CDR3 DNA: TGTGCCAGCAGAGGGGGAGCGGGGGCCAGGGGGACCCAGTACTTC
V gene: TRBV18; clone size: few; J gene: TRBJ1-4; D gene: TRBD1; CDR3 protein: CASSPGQGRGPTTNEKLFF; CDR3 DNA: TGTGCCAGCTCACCAGGACAGGGTCGAGGACCGACAACTAATGAAAAACTGTTTTTT
V gene: TRBV6-6; clone size: -; J gene: TRBJ1-4; D gene: TRBD1; CDR3 protein: CASSYSGQANEKLFF; CDR3 DNA: TGTGCCAGCAGTTACTCCGGACAGGCTAATGAAAAACTGTTTTTT